The clone carrying this T cell receptor (beta chain) came up many times. The antigen remains undetermined. RNA transcripts served as the template for amplifying TCR beta CDR3 regions. The HTBI primer set served for first-round RT-PCR of the TCR CDR3. TCRdb re-analysed the multiplex PCR reads in MiXCR, keeping a single row per CDR3 protein. The table lists around 560,000 distinct CDR3 sequences, roughly a sixth of them singletons. Uncontrolled infection, other autoimmune disease, pregnancy or lactation barred patients from enrollment. Orbital computed tomography, thyroid ultrasound, serum thyroxine and TRAb, and clinical symptoms together informed the diagnoses. The length of the CDR3 is 14 residues. Trimming stripped 6 bases from V and 5 bases from J, with 17 bases between. This record belongs to a study of T cells in Graves' hyperthyroidism and ophthalmopathy. Study findings and constraints: Researchers found most expanded thyroid clonotypes above 0.001 in blood as well. Median prediction lead before ophthalmopathy onset was 6.5 months with the model.

The V call is TRBV12-3 or TRBV12-4, the J call TRBJ2-7; D possibly corresponds to TRBD2 (6 bases). Source material: blood. The clonotype comes from a woman under 30 with Graves' hyperthyroidism. As DNA, the CDR3 is TGTGCCAGCAGCGTACTAGCCGCGCTCAACGAGCAGTACTTC. Translated, it gives CASSVLAALNEQYF.